This T cell receptor beta chain was captured by sequencing in a study of blood T cell repertoires in COVID-19. Study in general: The study drew acute and convalescent COVID-19 samples from the United States, Italy and Spain. T cells, B-cell-depleted T cells, or PBMCs supplied cDNA or gDNA.

Profiling relied on immunoSEQ multiplex PCR, and the TCRdb table lists in-frame clones only, not all of them. The repertoire holds about 57,000 clones, with around three quarters as singletons. The V gene's germline CDR1 is MGHDK and CDR2 SYGVNS. This CDR3 is 12 amino acids long. Trimming removed 6 bases at V and 0 bases at J, with 6 bases between. The sequencing sample was made of peripheral blood. The TCR comes from a man between 60 and 70 years old with acute or convalescent COVID-19. The chain combines TRBV25-1 with TRBJ2-7, with D maybe TRBD2 (5 bases). The CDR3: CASRGSSYEQYF. CDR3 in DNA: TGTGCCAGCAGGGGGAGCTCCTACGAGCAGTACTTC.